This T cell receptor (beta chain) was documented in a study of blood T cell repertoires in COVID-19. V lost 4 bases and J lost 0, with 13 bases in between. The CDR3 contains 15 residues. Germline CDR1 reads SGHVS; CDR2 reads FQNEAQ. Clones were read by immunoSEQ multiplex PCR, and TCRdb kept only the in-frame ones, dropping some. The table shows a few hundred thousand clones, with about nine tenths occurring only once. The TCR originated in a woman aged 30 to 39 who had recovered from COVID-19. V usage is TRBV7-8 and J usage is TRBJ2-7; the D gene is possibly TRBD1 (6 bases). Sequenced: peripheral blood. This CDR3 reads CASSYGTPPSYEQYF. The CDR3 region has the DNA TGTGCCAGCAGCTACGGGACACCTCCCTCCTACGAGCAGTACTTC.